Listed below are T cell receptor beta chains from one sample, sequenced in a study of T cell repertoires in cytomegalovirus infection. In TCRdb, the reads were re-called with MiXCR into one record per CDR3 protein. The sample includes around 450,000 distinct CDR3 sequences, around 32% of them seen just once. Sequencing input: PBMCs. These TCRs come from a human donor in good health (CMV status not recorded). Some clones in this sample may be carry-over from other donors' samples. Each CDR3 is given without its conserved first and last residue. Not all rows give a size; the values are once, few, many and, for expanded clones, a class.

CDR3aa: ASSLTSGGLDEQF
abundance: NA
j_gene: TRBJ2-1
v_gene: TRBV11-1

CDR3aa: ASSPARVYGYT
abundance: many
j_gene: TRBJ1-2
v_gene: TRBV7-9

CDR3aa: ASSLGGGGNTIY
abundance: many
j_gene: TRBJ1-3
v_gene: TRBV7-8

CDR3aa: ASTASGRGNQPQH
abundance: NA
j_gene: TRBJ1-5
v_gene: TRBV19

CDR3aa: DSSLEPTGTNTEAF
abundance: NA
j_gene: TRBJ1-1
v_gene: TRBV5-1

CDR3aa: ASSPGLNTEAF
abundance: many
j_gene: TRBJ1-1
v_gene: TRBV18

CDR3aa: ASTGHLNTESF
abundance: NA
j_gene: TRBJ1-1
v_gene: TRBV19

CDR3aa: ASRLGGITDTQY
abundance: NA
j_gene: TRBJ2-3
v_gene: TRBV7-9

CDR3aa: ASSYPTVTGELF
abundance: NA
j_gene: TRBJ2-2
v_gene: TRBV6-2/TRBV6-3

CDR3aa: ASSYGDGFSEAF
abundance: few
j_gene: TRBJ1-1
v_gene: TRBV6-5

CDR3aa: ASTNGTFPGAGELF
abundance: NA
j_gene: TRBJ2-2
v_gene: TRBV6-5

CDR3aa: SASSSGGTYEQY
abundance: NA
j_gene: TRBJ2-7
v_gene: TRBV20-1

CDR3aa: GSSFGHLSNQPQH
abundance: NA
j_gene: TRBJ1-5
v_gene: TRBV12-3/TRBV12-4

CDR3aa: ASSLAWRKKLF
abundance: NA
j_gene: TRBJ1-4
v_gene: TRBV12-3/TRBV12-4

CDR3aa: ASSQVRAQRGARLPVTQY
abundance: NA
j_gene: TRBJ2-5
v_gene: TRBV4-1

CDR3aa: ASSVRGGLAAEQF
abundance: NA
j_gene: TRBJ2-1
v_gene: TRBV6-1

CDR3aa: SAPSRNANYGYT
abundance: NA
j_gene: TRBJ1-2
v_gene: TRBV20-1

CDR3aa: ASSATGERSQPQH
abundance: once
j_gene: TRBJ1-5
v_gene: TRBV5-1

CDR3aa: ASSYSMSGETQY
abundance: few
j_gene: TRBJ2-5
v_gene: TRBV6-2/TRBV6-3

CDR3aa: SAPVGGRGVAKNIQY
abundance: NA
j_gene: TRBJ2-4
v_gene: TRBV20-1

CDR3aa: ASNTGTSGGLGTDTQY
abundance: few
j_gene: TRBJ2-3
v_gene: TRBV6-6

CDR3aa: AWSVLDGWGAF
abundance: NA
j_gene: TRBJ1-1
v_gene: TRBV30

CDR3aa: ASSQRLKTDPSGELF
abundance: NA
j_gene: TRBJ2-2
v_gene: TRBV4-1

CDR3aa: ASIPAQGAGEETQY
abundance: NA
j_gene: TRBJ2-5
v_gene: TRBV4-1

CDR3aa: ASSFRGITYEQY
abundance: NA
j_gene: TRBJ2-7
v_gene: TRBV28

CDR3aa: ASSVELAGATYSYEQF
abundance: once
j_gene: NA
v_gene: TRBV2

CDR3aa: ASSRRGGFTLNTEAF
abundance: NA
j_gene: TRBJ1-1
v_gene: TRBV11-2

CDR3aa: ASSSYLGGPWY
abundance: NA
j_gene: TRBJ2-4
v_gene: TRBV7-6

CDR3aa: ASSQRSRTGTGELF
abundance: NA
j_gene: TRBJ2-2
v_gene: TRBV4-2

CDR3aa: ASSEYISGGASQF
abundance: few
j_gene: TRBJ2-1
v_gene: TRBV25-1

CDR3aa: ASRAGTGGFYEQY
abundance: NA
j_gene: TRBJ2-7
v_gene: TRBV14

CDR3aa: ASSEAPRGTSSYNEQF
abundance: NA
j_gene: TRBJ2-1
v_gene: TRBV6-1

CDR3aa: ASSLATRDSPNGRDNSPLH
abundance: NA
j_gene: TRBJ1-6
v_gene: TRBV7-7

CDR3aa: ASSVWGIMNTEAF
abundance: few
j_gene: TRBJ1-1
v_gene: TRBV6-1

CDR3aa: ATRGQPNAEKLF
abundance: few
j_gene: TRBJ1-4
v_gene: TRBV2

CDR3aa: ASSTDRNRNQPQH
abundance: many
j_gene: TRBJ1-5
v_gene: TRBV7-2

CDR3aa: ATTPSRQGAPSSYNEQF
abundance: few
j_gene: TRBJ2-1
v_gene: TRBV24-1